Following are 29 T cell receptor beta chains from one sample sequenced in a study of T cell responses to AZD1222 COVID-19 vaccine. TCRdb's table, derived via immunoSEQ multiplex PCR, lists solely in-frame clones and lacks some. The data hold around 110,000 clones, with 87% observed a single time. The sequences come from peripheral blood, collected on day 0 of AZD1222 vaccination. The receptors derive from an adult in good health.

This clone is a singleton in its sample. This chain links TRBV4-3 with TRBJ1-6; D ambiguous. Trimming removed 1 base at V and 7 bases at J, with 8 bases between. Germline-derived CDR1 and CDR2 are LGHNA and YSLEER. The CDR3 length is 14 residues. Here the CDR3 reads CASSQGAVNSPLHF. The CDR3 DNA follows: TGCGCCAGCAGCCAAGGGGCGGTAAATTCACCCCTCCACTTT.

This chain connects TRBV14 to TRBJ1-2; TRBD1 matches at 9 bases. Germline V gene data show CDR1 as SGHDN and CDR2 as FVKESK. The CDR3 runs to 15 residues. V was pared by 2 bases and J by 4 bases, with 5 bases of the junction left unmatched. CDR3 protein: CASSQRLGQGYGYTF. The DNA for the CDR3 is TGTGCCAGCAGCCAACGCCTGGGACAGGGCTATGGCTACACCTTC.

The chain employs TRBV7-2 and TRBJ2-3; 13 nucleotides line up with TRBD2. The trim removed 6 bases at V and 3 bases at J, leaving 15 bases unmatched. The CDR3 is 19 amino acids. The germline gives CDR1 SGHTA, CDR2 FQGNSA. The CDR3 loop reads CASSYSLMTSGRKTDTQYF. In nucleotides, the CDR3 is TGTGCCAGCAGTTACAGCTTGATGACTAGCGGGAGGAAGACAGATACGCAGTATTTT.

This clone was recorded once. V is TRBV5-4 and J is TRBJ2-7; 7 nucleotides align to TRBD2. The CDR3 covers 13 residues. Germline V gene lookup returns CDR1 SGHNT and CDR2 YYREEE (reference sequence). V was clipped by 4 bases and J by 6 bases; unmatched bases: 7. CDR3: CASSRVGEGEQYF. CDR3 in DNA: TGTGCCAGCAGCCGGGTTGGGGAGGGCGAGCAGTACTTC.

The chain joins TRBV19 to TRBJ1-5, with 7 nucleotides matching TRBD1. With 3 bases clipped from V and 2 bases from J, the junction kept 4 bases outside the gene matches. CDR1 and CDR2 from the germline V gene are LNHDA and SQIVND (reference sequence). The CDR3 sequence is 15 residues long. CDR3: CASSIPTGGNQPQHF. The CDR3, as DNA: TGTGCCAGTAGTATCCCCACAGGGGGCAATCAGCCCCAGCATTTT.

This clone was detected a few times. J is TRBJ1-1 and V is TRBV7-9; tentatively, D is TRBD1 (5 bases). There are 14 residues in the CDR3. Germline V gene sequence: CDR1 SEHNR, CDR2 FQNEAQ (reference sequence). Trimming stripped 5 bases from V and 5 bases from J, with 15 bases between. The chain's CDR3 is CASSLLGVRTEAFF. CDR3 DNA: TGTGCCAGCAGCCTTTTGGGGGTTCGTACTGAAGCTTTCTTT.

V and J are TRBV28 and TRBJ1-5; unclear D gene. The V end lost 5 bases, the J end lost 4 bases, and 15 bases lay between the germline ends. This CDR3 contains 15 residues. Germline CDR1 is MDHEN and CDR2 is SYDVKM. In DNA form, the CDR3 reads TGTGCCAGCAGTACGCCACTCCGGGGTAATCAGCCCCAGCATTTT. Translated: CASSTPLRGNQPQHF.

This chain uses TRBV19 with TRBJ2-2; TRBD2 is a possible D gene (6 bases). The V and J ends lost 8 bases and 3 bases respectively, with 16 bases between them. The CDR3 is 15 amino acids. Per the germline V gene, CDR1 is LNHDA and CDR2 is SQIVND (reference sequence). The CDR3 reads CASGRLGRDTGELFF. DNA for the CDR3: TGTGCCAGTGGACGACTAGGACGCGACACCGGGGAGCTGTTTTTT.

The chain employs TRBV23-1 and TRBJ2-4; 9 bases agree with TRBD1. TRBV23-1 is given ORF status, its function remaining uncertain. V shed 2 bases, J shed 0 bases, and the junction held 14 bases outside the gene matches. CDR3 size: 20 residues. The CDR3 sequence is CASSQPGQGRLFEAKNIQYF. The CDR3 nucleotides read TGCGCCAGCAGTCAACCCGGACAGGGGAGGCTTTTTGAAGCCAAAAACATTCAGTACTTC.

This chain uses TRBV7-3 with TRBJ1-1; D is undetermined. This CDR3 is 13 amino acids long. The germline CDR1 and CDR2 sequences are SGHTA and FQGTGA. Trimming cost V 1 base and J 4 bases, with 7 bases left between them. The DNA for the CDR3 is TGTGCCAGCAGCTTAAGCCCAGGCACTGAAGCTTTCTTT. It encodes CASSLSPGTEAFF.

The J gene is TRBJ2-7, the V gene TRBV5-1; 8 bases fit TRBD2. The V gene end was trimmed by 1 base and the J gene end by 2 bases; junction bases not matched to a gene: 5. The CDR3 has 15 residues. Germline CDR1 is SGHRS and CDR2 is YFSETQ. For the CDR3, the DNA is TGCGCCAGCAGCTTGTTAGCGGGAATTCCCTACGAGCAGTACTTC. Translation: CASSLLAGIPYEQYF.

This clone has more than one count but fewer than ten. The CDR3 DNA reads as TGTGCCAGCAGCCCGGGACAGGGGTTGTATGGCTACACCTTC. This translates into CASSPGQGLYGYTF. The chain uses TRBV7-8 and TRBJ1-2; 10 bases match TRBD1. This CDR3 comprises 14 residues. Germline assignment: CDR1 SGHVS and CDR2 FQNEAQ. With 5 bases clipped from V and 5 bases from J, the junction kept 5 bases outside the gene matches.

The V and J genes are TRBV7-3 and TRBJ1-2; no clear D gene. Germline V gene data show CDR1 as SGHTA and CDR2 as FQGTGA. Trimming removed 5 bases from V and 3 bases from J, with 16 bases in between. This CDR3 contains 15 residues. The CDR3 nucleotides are TGTGCCAGCAGCCCCCCCACCACCGATTACTATGGCTACACCTTC. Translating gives CASSPPTTDYYGYTF.

This CDR3 reads CASRVGQNNEQFF. As DNA, the CDR3 is TGTGCCAGCAGGGTGGGACAAAACAATGAGCAGTTCTTC. This chain joins TRBV6-5 and TRBJ2-1, with D perhaps TRBD1 (6 bases). The CDR3 extends over 13 amino acids. Germline V gene data show CDR1 as MNHEY and CDR2 as SVGAGI. Trimming stripped 6 bases from V and 5 bases from J, with 11 bases between.

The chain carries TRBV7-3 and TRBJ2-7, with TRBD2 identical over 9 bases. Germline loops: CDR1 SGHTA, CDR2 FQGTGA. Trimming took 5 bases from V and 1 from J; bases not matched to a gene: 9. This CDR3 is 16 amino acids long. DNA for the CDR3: TGTGCCAGCAGCCCCGATAGCGGGAGTAAGTCCTACGAGCAGTACTTC. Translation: CASSPDSGSKSYEQYF.

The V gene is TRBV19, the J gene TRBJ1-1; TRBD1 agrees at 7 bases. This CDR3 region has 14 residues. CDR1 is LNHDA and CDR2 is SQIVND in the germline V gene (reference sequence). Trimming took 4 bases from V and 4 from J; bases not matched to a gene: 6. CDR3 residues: CASSNQGGVTEAFF. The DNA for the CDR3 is TGTGCCAGTAGTAACCAGGGGGGGGTCACTGAAGCTTTCTTT.

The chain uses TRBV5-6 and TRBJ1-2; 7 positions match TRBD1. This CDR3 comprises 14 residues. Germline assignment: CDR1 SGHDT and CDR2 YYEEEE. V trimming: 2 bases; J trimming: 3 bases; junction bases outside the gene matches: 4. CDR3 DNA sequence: TGTGCCAGCAGCTTCGTAGACAGGGACTATGGCTACACCTTC. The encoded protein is CASSFVDRDYGYTF.

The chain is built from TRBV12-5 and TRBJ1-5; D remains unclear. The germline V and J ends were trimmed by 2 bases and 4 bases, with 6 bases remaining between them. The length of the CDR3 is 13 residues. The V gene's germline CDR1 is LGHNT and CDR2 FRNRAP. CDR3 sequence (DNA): TGTGCTAGTGGTTTGAGTAGTAATCAGCCCCAGCATTTT. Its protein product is CASGLSSNQPQHF.

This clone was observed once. The CDR3 spells CASSSLNRGLNSPLHF. The CDR3 DNA is TGTGCCAGCAGCTCACTGAACAGGGGGCTTAATTCACCCCTCCACTTT. The chain uses TRBV7-6 and TRBJ1-6, with 9 bases identical to TRBD1. Germline CDR1 is SGHVS and CDR2 is FNYEAQ. The CDR3 extends over 16 amino acids. V was clipped by 4 bases and J by 6 bases; unmatched bases: 7.

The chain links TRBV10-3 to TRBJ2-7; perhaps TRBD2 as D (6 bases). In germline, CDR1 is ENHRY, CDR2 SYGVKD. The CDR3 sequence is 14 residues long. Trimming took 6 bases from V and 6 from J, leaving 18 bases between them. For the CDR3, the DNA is TGTGCCATCAGGGGGCGGGATGGGATCGGCGAGCAGTACTTC. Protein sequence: CAIRGRDGIGEQYF.

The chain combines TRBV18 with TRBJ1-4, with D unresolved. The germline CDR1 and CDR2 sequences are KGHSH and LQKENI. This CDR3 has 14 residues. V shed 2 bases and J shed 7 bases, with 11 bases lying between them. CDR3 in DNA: TGTGCCAGCTCACCATCCCAGCGAGGTGAAAAACTGTTTTTT. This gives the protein CASSPSQRGEKLFF.

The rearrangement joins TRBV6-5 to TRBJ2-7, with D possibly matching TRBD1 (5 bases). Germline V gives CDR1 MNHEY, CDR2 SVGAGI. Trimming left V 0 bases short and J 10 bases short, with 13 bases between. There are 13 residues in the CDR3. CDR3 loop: CASSYSTDRPQYF. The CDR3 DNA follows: TGTGCCAGCAGTTACTCGACAGACCGCCCTCAGTACTTC.

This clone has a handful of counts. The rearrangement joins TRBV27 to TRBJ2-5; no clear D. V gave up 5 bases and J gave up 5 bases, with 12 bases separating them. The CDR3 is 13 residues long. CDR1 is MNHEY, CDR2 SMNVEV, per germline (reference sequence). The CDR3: CASSKRVRETQYF. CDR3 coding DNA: TGTGCCAGCAGTAAAAGGGTACGGGAGACCCAGTACTTC.

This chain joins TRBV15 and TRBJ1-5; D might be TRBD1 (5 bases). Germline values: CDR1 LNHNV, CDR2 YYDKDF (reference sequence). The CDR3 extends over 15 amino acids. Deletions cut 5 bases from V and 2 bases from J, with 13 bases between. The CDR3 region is CATSLVRGGNQPQHF. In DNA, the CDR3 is TGTGCCACCAGCCTTGTTAGGGGTGGCAATCAGCCCCAGCATTTT.

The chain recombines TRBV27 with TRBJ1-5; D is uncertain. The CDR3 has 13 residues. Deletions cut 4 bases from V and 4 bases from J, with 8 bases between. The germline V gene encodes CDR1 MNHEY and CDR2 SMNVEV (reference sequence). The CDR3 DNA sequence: TGTGCCAGCAGTTGGCAGTCGAATCAGCCCCAGCATTTT. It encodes CASSWQSNQPQHF.

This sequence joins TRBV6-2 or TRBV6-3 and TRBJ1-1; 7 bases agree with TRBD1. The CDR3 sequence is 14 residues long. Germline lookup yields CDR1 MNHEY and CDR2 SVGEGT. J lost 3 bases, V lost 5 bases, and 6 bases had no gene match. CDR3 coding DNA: TGTGCCAGCAGTCGACAGGGAATGTACACTGAAGCTTTCTTT. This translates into CASSRQGMYTEAFF.

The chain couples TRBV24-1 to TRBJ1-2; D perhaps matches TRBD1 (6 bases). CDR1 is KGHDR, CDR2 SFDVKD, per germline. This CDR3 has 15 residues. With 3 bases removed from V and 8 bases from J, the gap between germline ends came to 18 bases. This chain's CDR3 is CATSDPAAGAGGYTF. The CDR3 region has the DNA TGTGCCACCAGTGATCCCGCGGCGGGGGCGGGAGGCTACACCTTC.

As DNA, the CDR3 is TGTGCTAGTGGACCGGGATATAACACCGGGGAGCTGTTTTTT. Amino acid sequence: CASGPGYNTGELFF. The chain joins TRBV12-5 to TRBJ2-2; the D gene is possibly TRBD2 (5 bases). The CDR3 sequence is 14 residues long. V lost 6 bases and J lost 2, with 10 bases in between. Per the germline V gene, CDR1 is LGHNT and CDR2 is FRNRAP.

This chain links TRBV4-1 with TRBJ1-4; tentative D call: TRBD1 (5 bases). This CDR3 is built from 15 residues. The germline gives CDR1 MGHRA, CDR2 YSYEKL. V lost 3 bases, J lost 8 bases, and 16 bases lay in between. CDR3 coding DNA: TGCGCCAGCAGCCACGGGGACGGCAAAGGGGAAAAACTGTTTTTT. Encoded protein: CASSHGDGKGEKLFF.